This T cell receptor beta chain was sequenced during a study of OX40 agonist ivuxolimab in advanced cancers. The CDR3 runs to 14 residues. Germline V CDR1 and CDR2: SGHNT, YYREEE (reference sequence). V dropped 1 base and J dropped 3 bases, with 10 bases sitting between them. Data came from immunoSEQ multiplex PCR; TCRdb stores just in-frame clones and leaves some out. The table lists tens of thousands of clones, approximately 89% of them singletons. This TCR was recovered from an adult with an advanced solid tumor such as melanoma, head and neck, liver or kidney cancer. The starting material was CD4+ or CD8+ T cells sorted from blood, obtained in a trial of the OX40 agonist ivuxolimab. The chain has TRBV5-4 and TRBJ1-1; D gene ambiguous. The CDR3: CASSLKTTDTEAFF. As DNA, the CDR3 is TGTGCCAGCAGCTTGAAAACAACCGACACTGAAGCTTTCTTT.